This T cell receptor beta chain was identified during a study of cytomegalovirus exposure and HLA in healthy donors. Study results and caveats: Listed as cytomegalovirus-associated were 164 TCR beta chains. Most observed TCR sequences were rare, whereas some public TCRs were detected in many donors. Cytomegalovirus status was reportedly diagnosed by the classifier with high sensitivity and specificity.

There are 18 residues in the CDR3. Losses at the gene ends were 0 bases for V and 11 bases for J; bases not matched to a gene: 16. Germline values: CDR1 LGHNA, CDR2 YNFKEQ. Using immunoSEQ multiplex PCR, the repertoire was profiled, and TCRdb retains in-frame clones only, with some absent. The sample contains 200,000 to 250,000 clones, around 90% of which appear only once. The study drew the donors from its approximately 120-subject validation cohort, separate from the approximately 700-subject first cohort. With respect to this clone: No antigen is known for it.

Sequencing was performed on PBMCs. The rearrangement uses TRBV4-2 and TRBJ2-1; 10 bases map to TRBD2. This TCR came from a woman aged 18-29 years in good health and CMV-seronegative. The CDR3 DNA reads TGTGCCAGCAGCCAAGAACTGGGGGGCACTAGCGGGATTTTCCAGCAGTTCTTC. Its protein is CASSQELGGTSGIFQQFF.